The clone carrying this T cell receptor beta chain was detected only once. Study members were between about 18 and 95 years old and lived in 25 or so US regions. The study assigned cohorts using participant-reported clinical history. These data come from a study of blood T cell repertoires in COVID-19. At the level of the study: COVID-19 samples collected from the United States, Italy and Spain covered acute and convalescent phases.

Original handling: Estimation of nucleated cell counts was performed using reference gene primer amplification. The assay was immunoSEQ multiplex PCR, and TCRdb's table has in-frame clones only and misses some. V, J and clone size reflect that table, while D and trimming were determined from the DNA. The repertoire holds 180,000 or so clones, with 65% to 85% as singletons. V lost 3 bases and J 0 bases, leaving 9 bases between the germline ends. Germline lookup yields CDR1 SGHDN and CDR2 FVKESK. The CDR3 totals 16 residues. Sequencing used PBMCs or T cells enriched from blood (not recorded which). The clonotype comes from a woman aged 50 to 60 in a cohort exposed to, infected with or recovered from COVID-19 (not recorded which). V gene TRBV14 combines with J gene TRBJ2-6; D remains unclear. The CDR3 sequence is CASSQLQSSGANVLTF. For the CDR3, the DNA is TGTGCCAGCAGCCAGCTACAGAGCTCTGGGGCCAACGTCCTGACTTTC.